These 26 T cell receptor beta chains came from one sample sequenced in a study of T cell responses to AZD1222 COVID-19 vaccine. Profiling relied on immunoSEQ multiplex PCR, and the TCRdb table lists in-frame clones only, not all of them. This table has around 90,000 clones, 70% to 90% appearing once. The source was peripheral blood, collected on day 0 of AZD1222 vaccination. The receptors derive from an adult in good health.

The rearrangement links TRBV5-1 to TRBJ1-3; a possible D gene is TRBD1 (5 bases). Trimming removed 0 bases at V and 0 bases at J, with 7 bases between. The CDR3 is 15 amino acids. CDR1 and CDR2 (germline): SGHRS, YFSETQ. This CDR3 reads CASSLGQLSGNTIYF. The CDR3 DNA is TGCGCCAGCAGCTTGGGACAGCTCTCTGGAAACACCATATATTTT.

This chain connects TRBV6-1 to TRBJ1-6; D ambiguous. With 1 base removed from V and 11 bases from J, the gap between germline ends came to 15 bases. The CDR3 totals 15 residues. Germline values: CDR1 MNHNS, CDR2 SASEGT. CDR3 sequence: CASSEVEEHRAPLHF. The CDR3 nucleotides are TGTGCCAGCAGTGAAGTGGAGGAGCATCGGGCACCCCTCCACTTT.

This chain links TRBV3-1 (or the pseudogene TRBV3-2) with TRBJ2-7; TRBD2 matches at 7 bases. CDR3 size: 19 residues. V lost 0 bases, J lost 0 bases, and 14 bases stayed unmatched. Looked up from germline, CDR1 is LGHDT and CDR2 is YNNKEL (reference sequence). Written as DNA, the CDR3 is TGTGCCAGCAGCCAAGATCGTCGGTGGGTGACTAGCCGCTCCTACGAGCAGTACTTC. This translates into CASSQDRRWVTSRSYEQYF.

The chain recombines TRBV5-1 with TRBJ2-7, with 8 bases matching TRBD1. This CDR3 is built from 14 residues. V dropped 3 bases and J dropped 0; count of bases not matched to a gene: 2. The V gene's germline CDR1 is SGHRS and CDR2 YFSETQ. The CDR3 spells CASSSTGDSYEQYF. The CDR3 DNA reads as TGCGCCAGCAGCTCGACAGGGGACTCCTACGAGCAGTACTTC.

The genes are TRBV30 and TRBJ1-1; D is unclear. The CDR3 consists of 14 residues. Trimming shortened V by 0 bases and J by 11 bases, and 19 bases separated the two germline ends. The germline V gene encodes CDR1 GTSNPN and CDR2 SVGIG (reference sequence). CDR3 protein: CAWSVRRPALMAFF. The DNA of the CDR3 is TGTGCCTGGAGTGTACGGAGGCCAGCGCTAATGGCTTTCTTT.

The rearrangement joins TRBV4-2 to TRBJ2-7, with D tentatively TRBD2 (5 bases). The CDR3 consists of 16 residues. CDR1 and CDR2 (germline): LGHNA, YNFKEQ. V was trimmed by 0 bases and J by 0 bases, leaving 12 bases between them. The CDR3 nucleotides are TGTGCCAGCAGCCAAGATCTTCTGGGAGACTCCTACGAGCAGTACTTC. The encoded protein is CASSQDLLGDSYEQYF.

This chain joins TRBV2 and TRBJ2-7; 8 bases fit TRBD2. The germline gives CDR1 SNHLY, CDR2 FYNNEI. Trimming at V came to 2 bases and at J to 2 bases, leaving 11 bases not matched to a gene. The CDR3 is 17 residues long. DNA of the CDR3: TGTGCCAGCAGTGAAAACGTAGGGACTAGGCGGACCTACGAGCAGTACTTC. Protein: CASSENVGTRRTYEQYF.

V and J are TRBV7-2 and TRBJ1-4; perhaps TRBD1 as D (6 bases). Looked up from germline, CDR1 is SGHTA and CDR2 is FQGNSA. This CDR3 contains 16 residues. The V end lost 1 base, the J end lost 6 bases, and 15 bases lay between the germline ends. The CDR3 loop is CASSLGVRQEDEKLFF. The CDR3 region has the DNA TGTGCCAGCAGCTTAGGGGTTCGACAGGAAGATGAAAAACTGTTTTTT.

This clone was detected a few times. This chain connects TRBV7-3 to TRBJ2-1, with 13 bases matching TRBD2. Germline values: CDR1 SGHTA, CDR2 FQGTGA. The CDR3 runs to 23 residues. V dropped 1 base and J dropped 7; count of bases not matched to a gene: 25. CDR3: CASSLMSLSTRLAGGRLGNEQFF. The CDR3 nucleotides read TGTGCCAGCAGCTTAATGTCCCTCTCAACCCGACTAGCGGGGGGCCGCTTGGGGAATGAGCAGTTCTTC.

The chain is built from TRBV2 and TRBJ2-3; TRBD2 aligns across 9 bases. V lost 1 base to trimming and J lost 3 bases; unmatched junction nucleotides: 2. The CDR3 has 15 amino acids. CDR1 is SNHLY, CDR2 FYNNEI, per germline. CDR3 protein: CASSEESGGTDTQYF. The CDR3, as DNA: TGTGCCAGCAGTGAAGAAAGCGGGGGGACAGATACGCAGTATTTT.

The chain has TRBV19 and TRBJ2-1; possible D gene TRBD2, 6 bases. V was shortened by 6 bases and J by 9 bases, with 27 bases between the two germline ends. CDR1 and CDR2 from the germline V gene are LNHDA and SQIVND (reference sequence). CDR3 length equals 17 residues. CDR3 sequence reads: CASRGDSRTARVGEQFF. DNA of the CDR3: TGTGCCAGTAGGGGGGACTCAAGAACAGCGAGGGTTGGTGAGCAGTTCTTC.

CDR3 nucleotides: TGTGCCAGCAGCCCAACCCCCGGGGGGCAGGAGACCCAGTACTTC. It is translated as CASSPTPGGQETQYF. The chain combines TRBV11-2 with TRBJ2-5, with a weak D call TRBD2 (7 bases). The CDR3 is 15 residues long. V was shortened by 5 bases and J by 5 bases, with 18 bases between the two germline ends. CDR1 and CDR2 from the germline V gene are SGHAT and FQNNGV.

This chain connects TRBV19 to TRBJ1-5; D is possibly TRBD1 (6 bases). With 1 base removed from V and 4 bases from J, the gap between germline ends came to 20 bases. CDR1 and CDR2 (germline): LNHDA, SQIVND (reference sequence). This CDR3 is built from 18 residues. The CDR3 region is CASSIGPYGGGGNQPQHF. The CDR3 DNA follows: TGTGCCAGTAGTATAGGCCCCTATGGGGGCGGGGGAAATCAGCCCCAGCATTTT. The whole variable domain, filled in from reference TRBV19 and TRBJ1-5, reads DGGITQSPKYLFRKEGQNVTLSCEQNLNHDAMYWYRQDPGQGLRLIYYSQIVNDFQKGDIAEGYSVSREKKESFPLTVTSAQKNPTAFYLCASSIGPYGGGGNQPQHFGDGTRLSIL.

As concerns this clone: No DNA is shown, since the ends of the CDR3 on it are uncertain; the CDR3 is the one TCRdb lists. V and J are TRBV12-2 and TRBJ2-5. TRBV12-2 is classified as a pseudogene. From its first to its last residue, the CDR3 has 15 amino acids. This CDR3 reads CASRWGRGSRETQYF.

V is TRBV4-1 and J is TRBJ1-1; possible D gene TRBD1, 6 bases. V shed 4 bases and J shed 8 bases, with 11 bases lying between them. The CDR3 is 12 residues long. Looked up from germline, CDR1 is MGHRA and CDR2 is YSYEKL. The DNA of the CDR3 is TGCGCCAGCAGCCTCACCGGGACAGAAGCTTTCTTT. This encodes CASSLTGTEAFF.

V usage is TRBV7-9 and J usage is TRBJ1-5; 9 nucleotides align to TRBD1. The V gene end was trimmed by 4 bases and the J gene end by 3 bases; junction bases not matched to a gene: 10. The CDR3 runs 17 residues. The germline V gene has CDR1 SEHNR and CDR2 FQNEAQ (reference sequence). The CDR3 DNA reads as TGTGCCAGCAGCTCCTTGGGACAGGGAGGAAACAATCAGCCCCAGCATTTT. Amino acid sequence: CASSSLGQGGNNQPQHF.

The chain uses TRBV28 and TRBJ1-1; the D is unclear. Deletions cut 2 bases from V and 1 base from J, with 8 bases between. The CDR3 is 14 amino acids. Germline V gene sequence: CDR1 MDHEN, CDR2 SYDVKM. CDR3 DNA: TGTGCCAGCAGTTTAATCCAAAAGAACACTGAAGCTTTCTTT. It yields the protein CASSLIQKNTEAFF.

This chain uses TRBV19 with TRBJ1-2; TRBD1 aligns across 9 bases. Trimming removed 6 bases from V and 8 bases from J; junction bases left unmatched: 7. Germline CDR1 reads LNHDA; CDR2 reads SQIVND (reference sequence). CDR3 size: 13 residues. The CDR3: CASSLGQGRGYTF. The CDR3 nucleotides read TGTGCCAGTAGCTTGGGACAGGGACGGGGCTACACCTTC.

The V gene is TRBV11-3, the J gene TRBJ2-2, with TRBD2 matching over 8 bases. Germline lookup yields CDR1 SGHNT and CDR2 YENEEA. CDR3 size: 16 residues. After removal of 1 base from V and 4 bases from J, the junction contained 5 bases not matched to a gene. The CDR3 DNA reads as TGTGCCAGCAGCTTAGGAGCGGGGGAGCGCACCGGGGAGCTGTTTTTT. It codes for CASSLGAGERTGELFF.

This chain joins TRBV19 and TRBJ2-2; no clear D gene. This CDR3 is 11 amino acids long. Between the trimmed V and J ends, which lost 7 bases and 7 bases, there was a span of 7 bases. From germline, CDR1 is LNHDA and CDR2 SQIVND (reference sequence). CDR3 residues: CASIRNGELFF. As DNA, the CDR3 is TGTGCCAGTATCCGGAACGGGGAGCTGTTTTTT.

CDR3 region: CTSSHDRSLAGGWKDEQFF. The DNA for the CDR3 is TGCACCAGCAGCCACGATCGCTCCTTGGCAGGGGGCTGGAAGGATGAGCAGTTCTTC. The rearrangement uses TRBV1 and TRBJ2-1; the listed D gene, TRBD1, was not tested against the DNA. TRBV1 is deemed a pseudogene. This CDR3 region has 19 residues.

This chain connects TRBV11-2 to TRBJ2-7; either TRBD1 or TRBD2 may supply D (5 bases each). Trimming cost V 1 base and J 7 bases, with 8 bases left between them. This CDR3 comprises 12 residues. Germline CDR1 reads SGHAT; CDR2 reads FQNNGV. CDR3 bases: TGTGCCAGCAGCTTAGCAGGGAGAGAGCAGTACTTC. Encoded protein: CASSLAGREQYF. Combining the CDR3 with reference TRBV11-2 and TRBJ2-7 gives the whole variable domain EAGVAQSPRYKIIEKRQSVAFWCNPISGHATLYWYQQILGQGPKLLIQFQNNGVVDDSQLPKDRFSAERLKGVDSTLKIQPAKLEDSAVYLCASSLAGREQYFGPGTRLTVT.

The chain joins TRBV28 to TRBJ1-2, with D hard to call. The CDR3 sequence is 12 residues long. V dropped 5 bases and J dropped 2 bases, with 6 bases sitting between them. Germline V gives CDR1 MDHEN, CDR2 SYDVKM. Here the CDR3 DNA reads TGTGCCAGCAGTAGCATAAACTATGGCTACACCTTC. The encoded protein is CASSSINYGYTF.

This chain uses TRBV2 with TRBJ1-2, with D perhaps TRBD1 (6 bases). The V end was cut by 0 bases, the J end by 1 base, with 12 bases between. Germline-derived CDR1 and CDR2 are SNHLY and FYNNEI. The CDR3 length is 16 residues. CDR3 in DNA: TGTGCCAGCAGTGAAGCTTTGGGCAGGGGTAACTATGGCTACACCTTC. Amino acids: CASSEALGRGNYGYTF.

The chain recombines TRBV23-1 with TRBJ2-3; D could derive from TRBD1 or TRBD2 (7 bases each). TRBV23-1 is designated an ORF whose function remains uncertain. V lost 0 bases and J 0 bases, leaving 19 bases between the germline ends. The CDR3 has 19 residues. The CDR3 here is CASSQSREGTDPSTDTQYF. DNA of the CDR3: TGCGCCAGCAGTCAATCGAGGGAGGGGACAGACCCTAGCACAGATACGCAGTATTTT.

This chain links TRBV28 with TRBJ1-2, with 9 positions matching TRBD1. The junction had 5 bases not matched to a gene; V was cut back by 5 bases and J by 7 bases. This CDR3 has 13 amino acids. Germline CDR1 MDHEN, CDR2 SYDVKM. The CDR3 here is CASSPDRGGGYTF. DNA for the CDR3: TGTGCCAGCAGTCCTGACAGGGGGGGTGGCTACACCTTC.